The text below deals with one T cell receptor (beta chain). Its matching antigen is unknown. Making the TCR beta libraries involved quantitative 5'-RACE with molecular barcodes. TCRdb re-derived calls from the 5' RACE reads in MiXCR, one entry per CDR3 protein. Counted here are fewer than 450,000 distinct CDR3 sequences, 17% occurring once; the ten biggest clones make up about 0.94%. The data derive from a study of CD8 T cells in ankylosing spondylitis. Study results and caveats: Past research had described some motif variants in reactive arthritis synovial fluid and blood. Typical of ankylosing spondylitis blood, it appeared, was a TCR beta motif of about eight highly homologous variants.

Germline V gene data show CDR1 as DFQATT and CDR2 as SNEGSKA (reference sequence). V lost 5 bases and J lost 5; bases outside the gene matches: 14. The CDR3 sequence is 15 residues long. Sequencing was done on a sample of blood, either unsorted or a sorted T cell fraction (not recorded which). V gene TRBV20-1 combines with J gene TRBJ1-1; TRBD1 aligns across 7 bases. The receptor was derived from a male donor with ankylosing spondylitis. The CDR3: CSARRGPEGRTEAFF. CDR3 DNA: TGCAGTGCTCGGAGGGGGCCGGAGGGACGGACTGAAGCTTTCTTT.